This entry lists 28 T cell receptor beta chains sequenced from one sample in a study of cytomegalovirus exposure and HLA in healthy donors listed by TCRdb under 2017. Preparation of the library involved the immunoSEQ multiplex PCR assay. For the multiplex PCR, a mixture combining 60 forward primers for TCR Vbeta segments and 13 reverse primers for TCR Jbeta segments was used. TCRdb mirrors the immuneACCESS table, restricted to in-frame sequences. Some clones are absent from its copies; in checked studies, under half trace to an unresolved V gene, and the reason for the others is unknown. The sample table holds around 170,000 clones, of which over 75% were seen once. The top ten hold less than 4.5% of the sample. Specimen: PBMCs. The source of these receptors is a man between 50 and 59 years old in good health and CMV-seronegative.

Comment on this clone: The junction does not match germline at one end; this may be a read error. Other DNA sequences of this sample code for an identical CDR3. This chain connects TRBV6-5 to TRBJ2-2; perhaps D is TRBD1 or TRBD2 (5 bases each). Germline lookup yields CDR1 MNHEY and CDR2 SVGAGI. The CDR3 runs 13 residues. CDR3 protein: CASGQGFSGELFF. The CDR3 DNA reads TGCGCCAGCGGCCAGGGCTTCTCTGGGGAGCTGTTTTTT.

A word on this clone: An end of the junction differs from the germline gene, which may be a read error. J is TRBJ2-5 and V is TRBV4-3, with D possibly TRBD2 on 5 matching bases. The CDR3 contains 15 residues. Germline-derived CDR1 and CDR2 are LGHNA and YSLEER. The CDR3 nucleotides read TGCGCCAGCAGCCAAGAACGTTGGAGGCAAGAGGCCCAGTACTTC. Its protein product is CASSQERWRQEAQYF.

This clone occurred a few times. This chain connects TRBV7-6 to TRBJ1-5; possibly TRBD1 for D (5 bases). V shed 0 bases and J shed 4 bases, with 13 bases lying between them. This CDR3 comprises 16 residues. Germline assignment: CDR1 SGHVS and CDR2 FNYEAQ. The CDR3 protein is CASSLAAGEANQPQHF. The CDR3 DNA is TGTGCCAGCAGCTTAGCGGCGGGGGAGGCGAATCAGCCCCAGCATTTT.

CDR3 residues: CASSLTGPAEAFF. The CDR3 DNA follows: TGTGCCAGCAGTCTGACAGGACCCGCTGAAGCTTTCTTT. The rearrangement links TRBV6-5 to TRBJ1-1; perhaps TRBD1 as D (6 bases). This CDR3 has 13 residues. V lost 5 bases and J 6 bases, leaving 13 bases between the germline ends. Looked up from germline, CDR1 is MNHEY and CDR2 is SVGAGI.

The CDR3 DNA is TGTGCCAGCAACTGGGCAGGCCGAGAGACCCAGTACTTC. Protein: CASNWAGRETQYF. This rearrangement joins TRBV2 to TRBJ2-5; D remains ambiguous. With 7 bases removed from V and 4 bases from J, the gap between germline ends came to 13 bases. The CDR3 length is 13 residues. The germline V gene has CDR1 SNHLY and CDR2 FYNNEI.

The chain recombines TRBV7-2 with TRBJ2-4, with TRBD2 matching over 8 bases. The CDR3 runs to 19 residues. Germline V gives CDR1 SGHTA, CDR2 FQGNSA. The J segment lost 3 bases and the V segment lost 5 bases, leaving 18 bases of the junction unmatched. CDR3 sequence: CASSVGWGRSGGIKNIQYF. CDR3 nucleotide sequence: TGTGCCAGCAGCGTGGGGTGGGGCCGCTCGGGAGGGATCAAAAACATTCAGTACTTC.

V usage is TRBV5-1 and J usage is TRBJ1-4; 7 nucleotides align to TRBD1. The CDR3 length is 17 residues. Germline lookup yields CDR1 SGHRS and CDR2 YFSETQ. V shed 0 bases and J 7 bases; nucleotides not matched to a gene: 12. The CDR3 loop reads CASSLDFLGQGVEKLFF. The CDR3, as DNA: TGCGCCAGCAGCTTGGACTTCCTGGGTCAGGGGGTTGAAAAACTGTTTTTT.

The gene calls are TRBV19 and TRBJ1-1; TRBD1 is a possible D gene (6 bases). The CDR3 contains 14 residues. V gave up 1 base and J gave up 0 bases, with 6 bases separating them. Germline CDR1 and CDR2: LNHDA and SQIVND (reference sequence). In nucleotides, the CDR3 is TGTGCCAGTAGTATAGGGGGGCTGAACACTGAAGCTTTCTTT. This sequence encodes CASSIGGLNTEAFF.

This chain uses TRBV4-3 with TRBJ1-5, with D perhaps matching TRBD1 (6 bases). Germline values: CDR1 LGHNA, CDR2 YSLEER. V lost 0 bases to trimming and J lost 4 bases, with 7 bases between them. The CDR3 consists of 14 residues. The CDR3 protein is CASSQEQGNQPQHF. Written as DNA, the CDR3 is TGCGCCAGCAGCCAAGAGCAGGGGAATCAGCCCCAGCATTTT.

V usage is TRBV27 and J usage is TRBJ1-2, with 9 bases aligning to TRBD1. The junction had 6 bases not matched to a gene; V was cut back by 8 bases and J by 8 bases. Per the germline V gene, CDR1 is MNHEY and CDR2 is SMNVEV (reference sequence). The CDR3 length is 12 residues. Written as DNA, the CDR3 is TGTGCCAGCGGCGACGACAGGGGGGGCTACACCTTC. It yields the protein CASGDDRGGYTF.

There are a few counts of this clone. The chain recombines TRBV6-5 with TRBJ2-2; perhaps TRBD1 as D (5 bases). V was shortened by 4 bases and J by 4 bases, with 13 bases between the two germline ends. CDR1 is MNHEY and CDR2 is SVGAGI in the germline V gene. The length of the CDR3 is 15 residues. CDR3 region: CASSSPQGATGELFF. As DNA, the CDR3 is TGTGCCAGCAGTTCCCCCCAAGGGGCCACCGGGGAGCTGTTTTTT.

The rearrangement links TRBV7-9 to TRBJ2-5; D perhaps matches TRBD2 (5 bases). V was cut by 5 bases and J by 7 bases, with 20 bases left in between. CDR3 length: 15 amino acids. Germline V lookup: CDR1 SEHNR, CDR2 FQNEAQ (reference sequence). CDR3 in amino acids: CASSLFAGSGVTQYF. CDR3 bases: TGTGCCAGCAGCCTCTTCGCCGGGTCCGGGGTGACCCAGTACTTC.

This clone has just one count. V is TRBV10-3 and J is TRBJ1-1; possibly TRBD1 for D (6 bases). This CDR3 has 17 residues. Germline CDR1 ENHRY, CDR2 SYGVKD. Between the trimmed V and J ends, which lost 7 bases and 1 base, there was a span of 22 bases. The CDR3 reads CAITWTLPIRGNTEAFF. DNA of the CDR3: TGTGCCATCACGTGGACCCTTCCCATCAGGGGGAACACTGAAGCTTTCTTT.

CDR3 region: CAWSAATVFGQPQHF. The CDR3 DNA reads TGTGCCTGGAGTGCCGCGACAGTTTTCGGTCAGCCCCAGCATTTT. The chain couples TRBV30 to TRBJ1-5; D is possibly TRBD1 (5 bases). Trimming removed 1 base at V and 6 bases at J, with 16 bases between. CDR3 length: 15 residues. Germline assignment: CDR1 GTSNPN and CDR2 SVGIG (reference sequence).

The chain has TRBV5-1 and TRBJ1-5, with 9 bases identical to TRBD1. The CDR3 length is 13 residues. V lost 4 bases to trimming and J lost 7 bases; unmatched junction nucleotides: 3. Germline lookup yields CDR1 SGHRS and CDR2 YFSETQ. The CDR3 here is CASSRTGDQPQHF. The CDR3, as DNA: TGCGCCAGCAGCAGGACAGGGGACCAGCCCCAGCATTTT.

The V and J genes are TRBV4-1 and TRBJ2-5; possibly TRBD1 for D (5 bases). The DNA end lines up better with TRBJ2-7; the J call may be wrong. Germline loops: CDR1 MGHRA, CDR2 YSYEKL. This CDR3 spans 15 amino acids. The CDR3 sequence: CASSQGAGISYEQYF. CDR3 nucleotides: TGCGCCAGCAGCCAAGGAGCAGGGATCTCCTACGAGCAGTACTTC.

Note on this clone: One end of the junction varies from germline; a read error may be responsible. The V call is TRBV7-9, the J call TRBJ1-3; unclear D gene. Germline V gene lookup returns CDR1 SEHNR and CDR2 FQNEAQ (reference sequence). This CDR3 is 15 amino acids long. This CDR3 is CSSSLAMATGNTIYF. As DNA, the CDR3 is TGTTCCAGCAGCTTAGCCATGGCAACTGGAAACACCATATATTTT.

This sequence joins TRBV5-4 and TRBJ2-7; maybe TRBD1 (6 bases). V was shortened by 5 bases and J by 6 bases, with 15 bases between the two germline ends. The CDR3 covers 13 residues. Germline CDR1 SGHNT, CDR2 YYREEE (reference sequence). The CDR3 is CASSYDRLGEQYF. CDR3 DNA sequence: TGTGCCAGCAGTTATGACAGGCTAGGCGAGCAGTACTTC.

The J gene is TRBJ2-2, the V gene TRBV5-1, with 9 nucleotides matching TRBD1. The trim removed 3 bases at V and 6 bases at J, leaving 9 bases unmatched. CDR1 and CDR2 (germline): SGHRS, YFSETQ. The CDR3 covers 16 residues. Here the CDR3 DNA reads TGCGCCAGCAGCTCCCGGGACAGGGTCCAGGCCGGGGAGCTGTTTTTT. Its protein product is CASSSRDRVQAGELFF.

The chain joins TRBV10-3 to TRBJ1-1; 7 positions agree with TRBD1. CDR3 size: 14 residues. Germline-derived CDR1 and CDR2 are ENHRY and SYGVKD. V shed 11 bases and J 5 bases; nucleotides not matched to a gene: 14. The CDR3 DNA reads TGTGCCGCGTCAGGGGGAGAGGAGGGGACTGAAGCTTTCTTT. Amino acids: CAASGGEEGTEAFF.

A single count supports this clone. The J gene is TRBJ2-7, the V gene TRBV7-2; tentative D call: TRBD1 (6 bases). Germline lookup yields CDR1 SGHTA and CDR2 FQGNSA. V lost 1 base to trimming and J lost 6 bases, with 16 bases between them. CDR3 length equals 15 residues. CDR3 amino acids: CASSLVGQGYGEQYF. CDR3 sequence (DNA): TGTGCCAGCAGCTTAGTAGGGCAGGGGTACGGCGAGCAGTACTTC.

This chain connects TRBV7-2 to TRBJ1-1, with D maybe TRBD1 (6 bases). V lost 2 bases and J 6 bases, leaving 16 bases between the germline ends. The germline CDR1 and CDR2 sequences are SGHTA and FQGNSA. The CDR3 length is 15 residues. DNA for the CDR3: TGTGCCAGCAGCTTACTGGGTCCACCAGGGGCTGAAGCTTTCTTT. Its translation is CASSLLGPPGAEAFF.

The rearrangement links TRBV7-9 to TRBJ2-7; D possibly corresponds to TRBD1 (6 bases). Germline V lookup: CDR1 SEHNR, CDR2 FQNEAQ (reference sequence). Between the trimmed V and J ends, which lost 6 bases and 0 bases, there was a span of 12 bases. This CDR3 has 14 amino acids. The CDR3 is CASRADSSSYEQYF. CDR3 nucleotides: TGTGCCAGCAGGGCGGACAGTAGCTCCTACGAGCAGTACTTC.

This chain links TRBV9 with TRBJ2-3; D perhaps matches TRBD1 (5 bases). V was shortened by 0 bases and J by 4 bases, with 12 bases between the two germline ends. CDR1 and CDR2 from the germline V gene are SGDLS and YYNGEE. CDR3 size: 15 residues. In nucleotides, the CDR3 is TGTGCCAGCAGCGTAGAAGCCTTAGGGGCAGATACGCAGTATTTT. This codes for CASSVEALGADTQYF.

The CDR3 protein is CASSYDPRTGNSPLHF. Here the CDR3 DNA reads TGTGCCAGCAGTTACGATCCAAGGACGGGGAATTCACCCCTCCACTTT. The chain joins TRBV27 to TRBJ1-6; D is ambiguous. Germline V CDR1 and CDR2: MNHEY, SMNVEV (reference sequence). The CDR3 spans 16 residues. V lost 4 bases and J 7 bases, leaving 17 bases between the germline ends.

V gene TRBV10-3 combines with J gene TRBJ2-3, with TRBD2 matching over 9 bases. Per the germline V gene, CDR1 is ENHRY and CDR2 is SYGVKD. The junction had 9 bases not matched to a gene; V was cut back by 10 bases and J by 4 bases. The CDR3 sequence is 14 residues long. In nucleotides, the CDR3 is TGTGCCACCGAGCGGGGGGAGGAAGCAGATACGCAGTATTTT. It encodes CATERGEEADTQYF.

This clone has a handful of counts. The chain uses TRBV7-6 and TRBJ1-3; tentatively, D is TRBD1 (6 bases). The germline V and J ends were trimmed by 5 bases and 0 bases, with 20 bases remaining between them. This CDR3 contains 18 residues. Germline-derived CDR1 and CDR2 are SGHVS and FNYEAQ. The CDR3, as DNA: TGTGCCAGCAGCCTCCTGGAGCCAGGGGCTTTCTCTGGAAACACCATATATTTT. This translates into CASSLLEPGAFSGNTIYF.

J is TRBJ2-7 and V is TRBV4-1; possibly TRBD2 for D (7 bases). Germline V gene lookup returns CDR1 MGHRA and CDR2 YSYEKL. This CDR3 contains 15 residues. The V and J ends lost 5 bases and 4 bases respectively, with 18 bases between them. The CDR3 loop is CASSNQRGGQYEQYF. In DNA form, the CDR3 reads TGCGCCAGCAGCAATCAGAGGGGGGGGCAGTACGAGCAGTACTTC.